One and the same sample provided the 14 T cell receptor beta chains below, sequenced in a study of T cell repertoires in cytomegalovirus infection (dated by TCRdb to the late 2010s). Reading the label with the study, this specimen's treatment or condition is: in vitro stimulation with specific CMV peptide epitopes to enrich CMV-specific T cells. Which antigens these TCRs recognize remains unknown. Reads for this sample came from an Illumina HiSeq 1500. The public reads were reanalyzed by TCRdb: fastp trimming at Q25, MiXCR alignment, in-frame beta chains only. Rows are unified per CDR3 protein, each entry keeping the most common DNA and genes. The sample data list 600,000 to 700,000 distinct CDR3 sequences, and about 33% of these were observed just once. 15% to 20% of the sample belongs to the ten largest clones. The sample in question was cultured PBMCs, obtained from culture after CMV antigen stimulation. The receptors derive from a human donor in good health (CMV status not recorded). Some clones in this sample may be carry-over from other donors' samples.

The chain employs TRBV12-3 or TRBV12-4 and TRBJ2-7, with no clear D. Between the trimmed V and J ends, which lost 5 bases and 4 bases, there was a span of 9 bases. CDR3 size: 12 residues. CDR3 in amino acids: CASSNWGYEQYF. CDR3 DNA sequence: TGTGCCAGCAGTAACTGGGGATACGAGCAGTACTTC.

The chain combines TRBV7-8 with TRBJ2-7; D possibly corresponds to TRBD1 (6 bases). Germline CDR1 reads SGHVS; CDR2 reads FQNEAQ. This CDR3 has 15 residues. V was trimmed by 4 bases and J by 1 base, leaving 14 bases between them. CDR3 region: CASSSRRQVSYEQYF. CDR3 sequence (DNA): TGTGCCAGCAGCTCTCGTCGACAGGTTTCCTACGAGCAGTACTTC.

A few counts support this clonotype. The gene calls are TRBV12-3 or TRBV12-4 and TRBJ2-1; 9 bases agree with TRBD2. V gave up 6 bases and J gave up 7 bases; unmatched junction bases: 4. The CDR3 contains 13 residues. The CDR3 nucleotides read TGTGCCAGCAGCCGGACTAGCGCTAATGAGCAGTTCTTC. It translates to CASSRTSANEQFF.

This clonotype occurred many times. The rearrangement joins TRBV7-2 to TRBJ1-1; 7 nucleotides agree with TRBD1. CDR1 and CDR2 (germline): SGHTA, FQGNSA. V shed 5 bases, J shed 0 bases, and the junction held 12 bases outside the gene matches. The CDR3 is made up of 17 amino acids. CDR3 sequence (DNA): TGTGCCAGCAGCGACGACAGGGCTACTGGTATGAACACTGAAGCTTTCTTT. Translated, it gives CASSDDRATGMNTEAFF.

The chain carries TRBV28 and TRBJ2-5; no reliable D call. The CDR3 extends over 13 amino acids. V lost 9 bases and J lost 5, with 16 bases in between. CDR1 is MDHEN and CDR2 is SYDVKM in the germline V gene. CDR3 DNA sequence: TGTGCCAGTGGATTACAAATGCGGGAGACCCAGTACTTC. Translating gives CASGLQMRETQYF.

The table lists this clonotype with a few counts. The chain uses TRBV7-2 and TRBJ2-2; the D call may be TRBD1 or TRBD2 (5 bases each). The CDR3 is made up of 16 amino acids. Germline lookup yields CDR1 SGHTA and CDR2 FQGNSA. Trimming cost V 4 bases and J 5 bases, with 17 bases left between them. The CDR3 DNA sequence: TGTGCCAGCAGCTGGGGACCTACAGCCAGAACCGGGGAGCTGTTTTTT. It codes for CASSWGPTARTGELFF.

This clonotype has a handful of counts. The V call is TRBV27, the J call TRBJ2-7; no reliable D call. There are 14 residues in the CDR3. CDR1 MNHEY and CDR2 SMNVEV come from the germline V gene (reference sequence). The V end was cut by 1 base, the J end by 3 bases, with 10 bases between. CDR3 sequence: CASSLYRAGYEQYF. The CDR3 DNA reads TGTGCCAGCAGTTTATATAGGGCCGGCTACGAGCAGTACTTC.

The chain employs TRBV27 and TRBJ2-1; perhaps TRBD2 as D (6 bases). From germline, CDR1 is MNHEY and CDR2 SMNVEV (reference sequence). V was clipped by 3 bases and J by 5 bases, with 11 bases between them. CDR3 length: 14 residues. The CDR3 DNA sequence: TGTGCCAGCAGTTTGGGAGGTACCCACAATGAGCAGTTCTTC. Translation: CASSLGGTHNEQFF.

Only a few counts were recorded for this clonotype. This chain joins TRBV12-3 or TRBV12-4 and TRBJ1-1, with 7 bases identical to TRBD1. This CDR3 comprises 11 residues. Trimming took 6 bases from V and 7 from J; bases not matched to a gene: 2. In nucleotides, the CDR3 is TGTGCCAGCAGCCGGACAGGTGAAGCTTTCTTT. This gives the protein CASSRTGEAFF.

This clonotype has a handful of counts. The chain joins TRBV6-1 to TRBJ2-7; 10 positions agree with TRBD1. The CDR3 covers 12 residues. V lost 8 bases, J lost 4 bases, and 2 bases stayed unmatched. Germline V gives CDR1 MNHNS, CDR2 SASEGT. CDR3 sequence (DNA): TGTGCCAGCGGGGACAGGGGATACGAGCAGTACTTC. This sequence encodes CASGDRGYEQYF.

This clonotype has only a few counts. The CDR3 DNA sequence: TGTGCCAGCACCCGGGACACTACCACCAATGAGCAGTTCTTC. It translates to CASTRDTTTNEQFF. The J gene is TRBJ2-1, the V gene TRBV2; D is perhaps TRBD1 (6 bases). Trimming left V 7 bases short and J 6 bases short, with 16 bases between. The CDR3 runs to 14 residues. Germline assignment: CDR1 SNHLY and CDR2 FYNNEI.

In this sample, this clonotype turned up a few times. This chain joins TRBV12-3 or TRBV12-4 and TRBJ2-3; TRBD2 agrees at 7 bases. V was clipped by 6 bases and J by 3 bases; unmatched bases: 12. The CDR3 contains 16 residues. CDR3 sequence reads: CASSPPGEGLTDTQYF. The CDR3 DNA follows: TGTGCCAGCAGCCCCCCGGGGGAGGGCCTGACAGATACGCAGTATTTT.

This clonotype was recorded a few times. The CDR3 DNA reads TGCGCCAGCAGCATCGGAGTCCAAGAGACCCAGTACTTC. It translates to CASSIGVQETQYF. This chain connects TRBV5-1 to TRBJ2-5; D unresolved. Germline V gene sequence: CDR1 SGHRS, CDR2 YFSETQ. The CDR3 loop spans 13 amino acids. Trimming stripped 4 bases from V and 1 base from J, with 8 bases between. The full variable domain, rest sourced from reference TRBV5-1 and TRBJ2-5, is KAGVTQTPRYLIKTRGQQVTLSCSPISGHRSVSWYQQTPGQGLQFLFEYFSETQRNKGNFPGRFSGRQFSNSRSEMNVSTLELGDSALYLCASSIGVQETQYFGPGTRLLVL.

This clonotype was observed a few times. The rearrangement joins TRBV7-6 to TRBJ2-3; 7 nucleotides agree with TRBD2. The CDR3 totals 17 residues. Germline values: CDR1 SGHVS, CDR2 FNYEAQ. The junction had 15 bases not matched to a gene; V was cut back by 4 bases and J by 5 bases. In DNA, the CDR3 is TGTGCCAGCAGCTCTACCCCAGATGGGGGGGTTAAAGATACGCAGTATTTT. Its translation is CASSSTPDGGVKDTQYF.